This T cell receptor beta chain was identified in a study of blood T cell repertoires in COVID-19. CDR1 is SEHNR and CDR2 is FQNEAQ in the germline V gene (reference sequence). V lost 2 bases to trimming and J lost 7 bases; unmatched junction nucleotides: 8. This CDR3 is built from 16 residues. Cohorts were determined from participant-reported clinical history. Profiled with immunoSEQ multiplex PCR; TCRdb holds only in-frame clones, not every one. Of over 250,000 clones in the sample, approximately 90% were seen once. This clone was observed at least ten times. The specimen was PBMCs or T cells enriched from blood (not recorded which). V usage is TRBV7-9 and J usage is TRBJ2-1, with 10 bases identical to TRBD2. This TCR derives from a woman aged 60 to 75 in a cohort exposed to, infected with or recovered from COVID-19 (not recorded which). The DNA of the CDR3 is TGTGCCAGCAGCTTACCAGCTAGCGGGAGATTAAATGAGCAGTTCTTC. This sequence encodes CASSLPASGRLNEQFF.